This T cell receptor (beta chain) was captured in a study of blood T cell repertoires in COVID-19. Turning to the study itself: The United States, Italy and Spain were the sources of the acute and convalescent COVID-19 samples. T cells, B-cell-depleted T cells, or PBMCs supplied cDNA or gDNA.

In the source study's methods: Estimation of nucleated cell counts was performed using reference gene primer amplification. The assay was immunoSEQ multiplex PCR, and TCRdb's table has in-frame clones only and misses some. V, J and clone size are those of that table, while D and trimming were read from the DNA. Among 100,000 to 150,000 clones listed, less than 90% were seen once. This clone was picked up one time. The CDR3 consists of 16 residues. Per germline, CDR1 MNHEY and CDR2 SMNVEV (reference sequence). Trimming took off 3 bases at V and 4 bases at J, with 18 bases between the two ends. What was sequenced was peripheral blood. The receptor comes from a woman in her twenties or thirties who had recovered from COVID-19. The chain joins TRBV27 to TRBJ1-1; possible D gene TRBD1, 6 bases. The CDR3 loop reads CASSFRIAGAGTEAFF. CDR3 nucleotide sequence: TGTGCCAGCAGTTTTAGGATCGCGGGGGCAGGCACTGAAGCTTTCTTT.